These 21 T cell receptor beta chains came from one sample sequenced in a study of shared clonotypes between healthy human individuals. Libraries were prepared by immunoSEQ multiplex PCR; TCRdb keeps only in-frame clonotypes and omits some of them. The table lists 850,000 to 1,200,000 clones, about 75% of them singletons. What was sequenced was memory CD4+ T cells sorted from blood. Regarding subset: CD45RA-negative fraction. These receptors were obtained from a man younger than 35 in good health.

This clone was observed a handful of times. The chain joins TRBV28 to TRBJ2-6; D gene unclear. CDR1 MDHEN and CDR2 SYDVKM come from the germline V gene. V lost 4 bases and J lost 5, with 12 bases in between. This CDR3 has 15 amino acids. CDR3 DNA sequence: TGTGCCAGCAGTTCGACATCAATGCGGGCCAACGTCCTGACTTTC. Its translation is CASSSTSMRANVLTF.

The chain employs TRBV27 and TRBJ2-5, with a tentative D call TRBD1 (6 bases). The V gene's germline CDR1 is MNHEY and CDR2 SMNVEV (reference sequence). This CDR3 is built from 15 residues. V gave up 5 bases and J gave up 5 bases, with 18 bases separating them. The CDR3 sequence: CASSTRNRVRETQYF. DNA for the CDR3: TGTGCCAGCAGTACCCGGAACAGGGTTAGGGAGACCCAGTACTTC.

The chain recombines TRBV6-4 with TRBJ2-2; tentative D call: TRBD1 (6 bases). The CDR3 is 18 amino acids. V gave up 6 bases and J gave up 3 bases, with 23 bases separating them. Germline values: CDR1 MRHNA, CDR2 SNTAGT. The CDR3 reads CASRGAGRGAMDTGELFF. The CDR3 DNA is TGTGCCAGCAGGGGGGCGGGCAGGGGAGCTATGGACACCGGGGAGCTGTTTTTT.

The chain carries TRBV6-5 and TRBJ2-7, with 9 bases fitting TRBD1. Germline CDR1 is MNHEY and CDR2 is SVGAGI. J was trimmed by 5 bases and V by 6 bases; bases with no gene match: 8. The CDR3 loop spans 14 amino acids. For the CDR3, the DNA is TGTGCCAGCAGCAGACGGGACAGGGAGGACGAGCAGTACTTC. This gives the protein CASSRRDREDEQYF.

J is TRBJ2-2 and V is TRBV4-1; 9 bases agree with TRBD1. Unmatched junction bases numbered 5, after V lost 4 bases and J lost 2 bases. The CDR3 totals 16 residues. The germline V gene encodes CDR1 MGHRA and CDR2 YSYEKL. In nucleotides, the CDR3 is TGCGCCAGCAGCCGGACGGGACAGGGAAACACCGGGGAGCTGTTTTTT. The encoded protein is CASSRTGQGNTGELFF.

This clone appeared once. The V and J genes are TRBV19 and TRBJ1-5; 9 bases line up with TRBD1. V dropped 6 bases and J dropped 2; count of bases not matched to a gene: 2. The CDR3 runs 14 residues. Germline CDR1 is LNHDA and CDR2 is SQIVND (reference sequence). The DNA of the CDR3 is TGTGCCAGTAGGACAGGGGGAGGCAATCAGCCCCAGCATTTT. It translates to CASRTGGGNQPQHF.

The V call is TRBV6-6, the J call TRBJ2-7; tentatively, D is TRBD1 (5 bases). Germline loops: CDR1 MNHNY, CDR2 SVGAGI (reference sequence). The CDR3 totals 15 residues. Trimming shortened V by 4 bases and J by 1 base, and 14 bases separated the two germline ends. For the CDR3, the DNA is TGTGCCAGCAGTTCCCAGGGTTCCACATCCTACGAGCAGTACTTC. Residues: CASSSQGSTSYEQYF.

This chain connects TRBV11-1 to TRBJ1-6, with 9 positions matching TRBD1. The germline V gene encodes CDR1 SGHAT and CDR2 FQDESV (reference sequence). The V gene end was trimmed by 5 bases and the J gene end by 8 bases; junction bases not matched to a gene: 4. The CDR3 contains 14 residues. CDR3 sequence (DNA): TGTGCCAGCAGCCCCTGGACAGGGGATTCACCCCTCCACTTT. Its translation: CASSPWTGDSPLHF.

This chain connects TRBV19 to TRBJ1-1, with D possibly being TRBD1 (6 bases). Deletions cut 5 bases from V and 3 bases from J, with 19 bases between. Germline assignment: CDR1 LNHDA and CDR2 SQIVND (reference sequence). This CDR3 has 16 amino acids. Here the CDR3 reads CASSGGAGGAYTEAFF. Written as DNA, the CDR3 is TGTGCCAGTAGTGGGGGGGCCGGGGGCGCGTACACTGAAGCTTTCTTT. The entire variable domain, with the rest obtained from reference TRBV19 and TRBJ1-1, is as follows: DGGITQSPKYLFRKEGQNVTLSCEQNLNHDAMYWYRQDPGQGLRLIYYSQIVNDFQKGDIAEGYSVSREKKESFPLTVTSAQKNPTAFYLCASSGGAGGAYTEAFFGQGTRLTVV.

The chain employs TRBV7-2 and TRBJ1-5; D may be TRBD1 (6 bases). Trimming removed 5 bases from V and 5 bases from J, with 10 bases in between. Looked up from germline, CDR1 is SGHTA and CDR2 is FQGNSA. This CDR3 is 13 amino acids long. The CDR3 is CASSVQGYQPQHF. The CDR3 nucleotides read TGTGCCAGCAGCGTTCAGGGGTATCAGCCCCAGCATTTT.

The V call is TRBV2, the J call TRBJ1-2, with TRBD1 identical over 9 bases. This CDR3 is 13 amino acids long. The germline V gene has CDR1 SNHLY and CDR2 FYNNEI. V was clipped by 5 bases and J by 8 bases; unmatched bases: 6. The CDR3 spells CASSLRDREGYTF. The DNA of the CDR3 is TGTGCCAGCAGTCTCCGGGACAGGGAGGGCTACACCTTC.

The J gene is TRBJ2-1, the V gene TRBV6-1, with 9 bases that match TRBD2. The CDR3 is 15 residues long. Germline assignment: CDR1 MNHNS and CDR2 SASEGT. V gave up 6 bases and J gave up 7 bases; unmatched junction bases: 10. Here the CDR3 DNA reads TGTGCCAGCAGGGGTTCGGCGGGGGGGCGAAATGAGCAGTTCTTC. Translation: CASRGSAGGRNEQFF.

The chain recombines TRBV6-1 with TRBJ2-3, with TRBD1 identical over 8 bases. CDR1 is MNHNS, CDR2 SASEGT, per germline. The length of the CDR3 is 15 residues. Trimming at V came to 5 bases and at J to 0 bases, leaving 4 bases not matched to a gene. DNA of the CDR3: TGTGCCAGCAGTACCCGACAGGGGAGCACAGATACGCAGTATTTT. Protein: CASSTRQGSTDTQYF.

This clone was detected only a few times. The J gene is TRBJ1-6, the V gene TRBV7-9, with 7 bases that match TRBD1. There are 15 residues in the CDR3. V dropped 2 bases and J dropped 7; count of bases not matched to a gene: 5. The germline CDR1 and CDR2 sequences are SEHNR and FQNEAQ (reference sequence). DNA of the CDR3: TGTGCCAGCAGCTTACCTAGGACAGGCAATTCACCCCTCCACTTT. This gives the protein CASSLPRTGNSPLHF.

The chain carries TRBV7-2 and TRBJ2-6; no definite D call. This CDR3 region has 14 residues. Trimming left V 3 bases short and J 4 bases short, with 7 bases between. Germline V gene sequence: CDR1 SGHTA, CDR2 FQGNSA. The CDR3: CASSFGFGANVLTF. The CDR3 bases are TGTGCCAGCAGCTTCGGGTTCGGGGCCAACGTCCTGACTTTC.

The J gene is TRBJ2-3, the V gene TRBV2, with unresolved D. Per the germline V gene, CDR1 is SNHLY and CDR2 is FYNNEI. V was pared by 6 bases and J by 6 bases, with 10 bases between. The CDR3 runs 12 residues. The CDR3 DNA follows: TGTGCCAGCAGGGGTGATGGGGATACGCAGTATTTT. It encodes CASRGDGDTQYF.

In DNA, the CDR3 is TGTGCCTGGAGTGTATCACTCGGGGGCCCCTACGAGCAGTACTTC. It codes for CAWSVSLGGPYEQYF. This chain connects TRBV30 to TRBJ2-7, with D perhaps given as TRBD1 or TRBD2 (6 bases each). This CDR3 contains 15 residues. Deletions cut 0 bases from V and 2 bases from J, with 14 bases between. The V gene's germline CDR1 is GTSNPN and CDR2 SVGIG (reference sequence).

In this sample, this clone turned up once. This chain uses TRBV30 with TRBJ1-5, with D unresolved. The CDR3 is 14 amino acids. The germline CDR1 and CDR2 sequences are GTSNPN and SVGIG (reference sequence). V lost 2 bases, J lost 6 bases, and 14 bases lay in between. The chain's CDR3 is CAWSSTAPSQPQHF. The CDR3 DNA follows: TGTGCCTGGAGTTCTACAGCCCCCTCTCAGCCCCAGCATTTT.

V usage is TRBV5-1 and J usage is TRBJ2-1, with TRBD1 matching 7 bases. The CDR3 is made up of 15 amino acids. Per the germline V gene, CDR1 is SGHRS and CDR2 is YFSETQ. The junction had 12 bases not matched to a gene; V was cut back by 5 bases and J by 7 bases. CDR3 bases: TGCGCCAGCAGTCGGGTCGGGACAGTTACGAATGAGCAGTTCTTC. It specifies CASSRVGTVTNEQFF.

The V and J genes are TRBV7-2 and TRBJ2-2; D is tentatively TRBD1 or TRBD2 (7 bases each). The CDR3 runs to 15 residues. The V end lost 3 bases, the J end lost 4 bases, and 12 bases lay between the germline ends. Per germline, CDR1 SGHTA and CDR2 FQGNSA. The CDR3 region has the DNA TGTGCCAGCAGCTTTTCAGGGGGGGCCACCGGGGAGCTGTTTTTT. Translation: CASSFSGGATGELFF.

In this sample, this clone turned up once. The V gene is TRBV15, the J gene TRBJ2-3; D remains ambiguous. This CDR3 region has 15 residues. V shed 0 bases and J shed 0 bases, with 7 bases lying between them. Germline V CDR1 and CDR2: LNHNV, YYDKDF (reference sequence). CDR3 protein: CATSREAVSTDTQYF. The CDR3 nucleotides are TGTGCCACCAGCAGAGAGGCAGTAAGCACAGATACGCAGTATTTT.